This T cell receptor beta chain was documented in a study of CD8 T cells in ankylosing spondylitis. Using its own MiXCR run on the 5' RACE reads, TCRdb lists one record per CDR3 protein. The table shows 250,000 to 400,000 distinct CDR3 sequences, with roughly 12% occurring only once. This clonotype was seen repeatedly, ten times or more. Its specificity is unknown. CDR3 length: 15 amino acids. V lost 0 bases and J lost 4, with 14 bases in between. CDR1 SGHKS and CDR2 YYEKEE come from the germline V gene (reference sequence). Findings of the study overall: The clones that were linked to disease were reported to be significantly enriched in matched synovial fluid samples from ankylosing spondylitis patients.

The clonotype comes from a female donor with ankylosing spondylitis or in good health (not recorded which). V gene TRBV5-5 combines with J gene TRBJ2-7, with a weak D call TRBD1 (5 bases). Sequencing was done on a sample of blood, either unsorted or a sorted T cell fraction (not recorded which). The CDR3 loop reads CASSLAATAEYEQYF. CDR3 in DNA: TGTGCCAGCAGCTTGGCGGCGACAGCAGAATACGAGCAGTACTTC.